The sequence of this T cell receptor beta chain was determined in a study of shared clonotypes between healthy human individuals. Study-wide findings and caveats: Generation of non-shared clonotypes was less probable than generation of clonotypes shared by all four donors.

The protocol was immunoSEQ multiplex PCR, while the TCRdb copy is restricted to in-frame clones and leaves out a portion. The sample has some 1.4 million clones, approximately 96% seen once. Details on this clone: Its target is unknown.

Sequences were obtained from naive CD4+ T cells sorted from blood. Subset denoted: CD45RA+ positively selected. The clonotype was recovered from a young man in good health.

The CDR3 region is CASSLAGQGTYEQYF. For the CDR3, the DNA is TGCGCCAGCAGCTTGGCGGGACAGGGAACCTACGAGCAGTACTTC. The rearrangement links TRBV5-1 to TRBJ2-7, with 9 bases that match TRBD1. The germline CDR1 and CDR2 sequences are SGHRS and YFSETQ. V gave up 0 bases and J gave up 2 bases; unmatched junction bases: 3. This CDR3 is built from 15 residues. The variable domain in full, completed from reference TRBV5-1 and TRBJ2-7, reads KAGVTQTPRYLIKTRGQQVTLSCSPISGHRSVSWYQQTPGQGLQFLFEYFSETQRNKGNFPGRFSGRQFSNSRSEMNVSTLELGDSALYLCASSLAGQGTYEQYFGPGTRLTVT.